What follows describes a single T cell receptor (beta chain). This entry belongs to a study of CXCR4 blockade with PD-1 therapy in pancreatic cancer. Clones were sequenced by immunoSEQ multiplex PCR, and TCRdb holds only the in-frame ones, with some missing. The table lists about 8,100 clones, about 59% of them singletons. This CDR3 comprises 15 residues. Trimming left V 0 bases short and J 2 bases short, with 11 bases between. Germline CDR1 is SGHRS and CDR2 is YFSETQ. The sample taken for sequencing was tumor tissue. V gene TRBV5-1 combines with J gene TRBJ1-1; D unclear. The sequence derives from a human donor with pancreatic ductal adenocarcinoma. This CDR3 is CASSLAGRSNTEAFF. CDR3 coding DNA: TGCGCCAGCAGCTTGGCCGGCAGGTCCAACACTGAAGCTTTCTTT.